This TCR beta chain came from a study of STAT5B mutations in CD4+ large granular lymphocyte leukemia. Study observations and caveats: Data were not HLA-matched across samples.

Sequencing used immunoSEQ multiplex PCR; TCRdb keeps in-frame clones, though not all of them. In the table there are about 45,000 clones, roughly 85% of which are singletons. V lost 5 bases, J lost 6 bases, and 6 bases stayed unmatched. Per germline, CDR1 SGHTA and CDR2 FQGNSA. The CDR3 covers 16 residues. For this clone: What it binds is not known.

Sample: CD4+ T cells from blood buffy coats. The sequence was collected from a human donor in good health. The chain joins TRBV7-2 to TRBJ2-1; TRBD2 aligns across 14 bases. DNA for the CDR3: TGTGCCAGCAGCACTAGGGGGACTAGCGGGAGCAATGAGCAGTTCTTC. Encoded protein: CASSTRGTSGSNEQFF.